This T cell receptor beta chain was recovered during a study of PD-1 blockade in classical Hodgkin lymphoma. V was shortened by 3 bases and J by 6 bases, with 11 bases between the two germline ends. The CDR3 loop spans 13 amino acids. Germline CDR1 MDHEN, CDR2 SYDVKM. The repertoire was sequenced with immunoSEQ multiplex PCR; TCRdb's copy has only in-frame clones and lacks some. The data hold 84,000 or so clones, with around 90% observed a single time. After autologous stem cell transplantation all patients relapsed, and prior brentuximab vedotin exposure differed between cohorts. The specimen comprised peripheral blood mononuclear cells (PBMCs), sampled before the second cycle of nivolumab. The chain links TRBV28 to TRBJ1-1; D may be TRBD1 (5 bases). The receptor was derived from a human donor with classical Hodgkin lymphoma. The CDR3 DNA sequence: TGTGCCAGCAGTTTGGGGGGGGTTCCTGAAGCTTTCTTT. As protein: CASSLGGVPEAFF.